Below are 15 T cell receptor beta chains sequenced from a single sample in a study of T cell responses to AZD1222 COVID-19 vaccine. Sequencing used immunoSEQ multiplex PCR; TCRdb keeps in-frame clones, though not all of them. The sample consists of 150,000 to 200,000 clones, roughly 92% of them appearing once. The material was peripheral blood, obtained on day 0 of AZD1222 vaccination. The receptors originated from an adult in good health.

The chain is built from TRBV15 and TRBJ1-2; D call uncertain. The V gene's germline CDR1 is LNHNV and CDR2 YYDKDF (reference sequence). V lost 0 bases and J 2 bases, leaving 10 bases between the germline ends. This CDR3 is 15 amino acids long. CDR3 in amino acids: CATSRDLLVNYGYTF. The CDR3 DNA is TGTGCCACCAGCAGAGATCTCTTGGTCAACTATGGCTACACCTTC.

This clone was seen once. The gene calls are TRBV6-2 or TRBV6-3 and TRBJ2-2, with TRBD1 identical over 8 bases. Germline trimming cut 3 bases from V and 3 bases from J; bases unmatched to any gene: 3. This CDR3 is 15 amino acids long. Germline loops: CDR1 MNHEY, CDR2 SVGEGT. CDR3 protein: CASSYDRGHTGELFF. The CDR3 DNA reads TGTGCCAGCAGTTATGACAGGGGTCACACCGGGGAGCTGTTTTTT.

The chain joins TRBV11-2 to TRBJ1-4; D remains ambiguous. CDR3 size: 14 residues. Trimming took off 7 bases at V and 5 bases at J, with 14 bases between the two ends. The germline CDR1 and CDR2 sequences are SGHAT and FQNNGV. This CDR3 is CASTQRLGNEKLFF. The DNA for the CDR3 is TGTGCCAGCACCCAGAGGCTGGGGAATGAAAAACTGTTTTTT.

V and J are TRBV7-9 and TRBJ2-3, with D possibly called TRBD1 or TRBD2 (7 bases each). V lost 4 bases to trimming and J lost 3 bases, with 17 bases between them. Germline CDR1 and CDR2: SEHNR and FQNEAQ (reference sequence). The CDR3 loop spans 16 amino acids. The CDR3 is CASSSYRGGRTDTQYF. CDR3 coding DNA: TGTGCCAGCAGCTCCTACAGGGGCGGGAGAACAGATACGCAGTATTTT.

The gene calls are TRBV7-6 and TRBJ2-1, with a tentative D call TRBD2 (7 bases). Per the germline V gene, CDR1 is SGHVS and CDR2 is FNYEAQ. The V end lost 2 bases, the J end lost 3 bases, and 11 bases lay between the germline ends. This CDR3 spans 15 amino acids. As DNA, the CDR3 is TGTGCCAGCAGCTTACGGGGGGCAGGCTACAATGAGCAGTTCTTC. Amino acids: CASSLRGAGYNEQFF.

This clone has just one count. The chain has TRBV27 and TRBJ2-6; D not resolved. Germline values: CDR1 MNHEY, CDR2 SMNVEV (reference sequence). This CDR3 is 12 amino acids long. V lost 8 bases to trimming and J lost 4 bases, with 6 bases between them. CDR3: CASGYGANVLTF. In DNA form, the CDR3 reads TGTGCCAGCGGTTACGGGGCCAACGTCCTGACTTTC.

In regard to this clone: Mismatch with germline at one junction end may stem from a read error. The genes are TRBV2 and TRBJ2-7; 8 nucleotides match TRBD1. The germline gives CDR1 SNHLY, CDR2 FYNNEI. This CDR3 is 12 amino acids long. In DNA form, the CDR3 reads TGTGCCAGCAGGGGGGACAGGTATTTCCAGGGCTTC. It translates to CASRGDRYFQGF.

The chain combines TRBV21-1 with TRBJ2-7. TRBV21-1 is deemed a pseudogene. This CDR3 region has 12 residues. The CDR3 here is CFLRTYSYEQYF. The CDR3 nucleotides are TGTTTCCTCCGGACCTATAGCTACGAGCAGTACTTC.

The rearrangement joins TRBV19 to TRBJ1-6; D unresolved. The CDR3 consists of 16 residues. Germline V gene sequence: CDR1 LNHDA, CDR2 SQIVND (reference sequence). The V end lost 6 bases, the J end lost 0 bases, and 12 bases lay between the germline ends. CDR3 sequence: CASRAGQSSYNSPLHF. CDR3 bases: TGTGCCAGTAGAGCCGGGCAGAGCTCCTATAATTCACCCCTCCACTTT.

This chain links TRBV27 with TRBJ2-1; 9 bases fit TRBD2. V trimming: 1 base; J trimming: 3 bases; junction bases outside the gene matches: 10. The germline V gene encodes CDR1 MNHEY and CDR2 SMNVEV (reference sequence). This CDR3 is built from 18 residues. DNA of the CDR3: TGTGCCAGCAGTTTATTCGGTAGCGGGGGCGCATACTACAATGAGCAGTTCTTC. Amino acid sequence: CASSLFGSGGAYYNEQFF.

The V and J genes are TRBV5-7 and TRBJ1-1; D unresolved. TRBV5-7 is identified as an open reading frame with a role that is uncertain. V was clipped by 0 bases and J by 7 bases, with 7 bases between them. This CDR3 is built from 12 residues. The CDR3 bases are TGTGCCAGCAGCTTGGAACAGAATGAAGCTTTCTTT. Protein: CASSLEQNEAFF.

This chain uses TRBV7-6 with TRBJ2-2; TRBD2 aligns across 7 bases. Germline V gives CDR1 SGHVS, CDR2 FNYEAQ. V shed 0 bases and J 5 bases; nucleotides not matched to a gene: 3. CDR3 length: 15 residues. CDR3 bases: TGTGCCAGCAGCTTAGCCGGGGGAGGGACCGGGGAGCTGTTTTTT. Translation: CASSLAGGGTGELFF. The complete variable domain, with remaining parts taken from reference TRBV7-6 and TRBJ2-2, reads GAGVSQSPRYKVTKRGQDVALRCDPISGHVSLYWYRQALGQGPEFLTYFNYEAQQDKSGLPNDRFSAERPEGSISTLTIQRTEQRDSAMYRCASSLAGGGTGELFFGEGSRLTVL.

The V and J genes are TRBV11-2 and TRBJ1-4; D is uncertain. The CDR3 sequence is 14 residues long. Trimming removed 0 bases at V and 2 bases at J, with 4 bases between. The germline gives CDR1 SGHAT, CDR2 FQNNGV. CDR3 in amino acids: CASSLDRTNEKLFF. The DNA for the CDR3 is TGTGCCAGCAGCTTAGACAGGACTAATGAAAAACTGTTTTTT.

This chain links TRBV15 with TRBJ1-6; tentative D call: TRBD1 (5 bases). The CDR3 totals 18 residues. V dropped 0 bases and J dropped 9 bases, with 21 bases sitting between them. Looked up from germline, CDR1 is LNHNV and CDR2 is YYDKDF (reference sequence). CDR3 DNA: TGTGCCACCAGCAGAGATCCTTGGGACCGCCGTTCGGGTTCACCCCTCCACTTT. Translating it yields CATSRDPWDRRSGSPLHF. Combining the CDR3 with reference TRBV15 and TRBJ1-6 gives the whole variable domain DAMVIQNPRYQVTQFGKPVTLSCSQTLNHNVMYWYQQKSSQAPKLLFHYYDKDFNNEADTPDNFQSRRPNTSFCFLDIRSPGLGDTAMYLCATSRDPWDRRSGSPLHFGNGTRLTVT.

This clone was counted a single time. The genes are TRBV7-2 and TRBJ2-1, with TRBD1 matching over 7 bases. The CDR3 runs to 15 residues. The trim removed 5 bases at V and 4 bases at J, leaving 8 bases unmatched. Germline assignment: CDR1 SGHTA and CDR2 FQGNSA. The CDR3 DNA is TGTGCCAGCAGCCAGACAGGGAGTCCATACAATGAGCAGTTCTTC. Protein sequence: CASSQTGSPYNEQFF.